This paragraph reports one T cell receptor (beta chain). Its antigen is undetermined. This sample was included in a study of beta chain features in type 1 diabetes. Since all of the isolated RNA was reverse transcribed, expressed TCRB transcripts were what got sequenced. TCRdb's table, derived via immunoSEQ multiplex PCR, lists solely in-frame clones and lacks some. The sample has a few hundred thousand clones, more than 13% seen once. Study-wide results and limits: A greater similarity of naive, central memory and Treg TCRB repertoires was seen among patients than among healthy donors.

This receptor was obtained from a woman between 18 and 30 years old in good health. Specimen: naive CD4+ T cells from blood.

CDR3 nucleotide sequence: TGTGCCACCAGCAGAGAGAGCGGGAGCCCCTACAATGAGCAGTTCTTC. Its protein product is CATSRESGSPYNEQFF. The rearrangement uses TRBV15 and TRBJ2-1; 8 bases are shared with TRBD2. Germline CDR1 LNHNV, CDR2 YYDKDF (reference sequence). This CDR3 is built from 16 residues. The trim removed 0 bases at V and 2 bases at J, leaving 3 bases unmatched.